Described below is a single TCR beta chain sequence and its context. Germline V CDR1 and CDR2: SSHAT, FNYEAQ (reference sequence). The CDR3 spans 14 residues. The germline V and J ends were trimmed by 2 bases and 2 bases, with 10 bases remaining between them. This sample is part of a study of shared clonotypes between healthy human individuals. Study in general: A donor's plate count was three for CD4 naive and three for CD4 memory; CD8 naive had two and CD8 memory one.

The table came from immunoSEQ multiplex PCR; TCRdb's copy has only in-frame clones and leaves some out. The sample records some 2.3 million clones, 85% to 95% being singletons. Negatively enriched CD4+ T cells were divided by CD45RA into naive and memory. The TCR originated in a man aged 18 to 35 in good health. Some clones in this sample may be carry-over from other donors' samples. The rearrangement uses TRBV7-7 and TRBJ2-7, with D unclear. Sequenced material: naive CD4+ T cells from PBMCs. Subset denoted: CD45RA+ positively selected. This chain's CDR3 is CASSLIRHPYEQYF. For the CDR3, the DNA is TGTGCCAGCAGCTTAATCCGACACCCCTACGAGCAGTACTTC.